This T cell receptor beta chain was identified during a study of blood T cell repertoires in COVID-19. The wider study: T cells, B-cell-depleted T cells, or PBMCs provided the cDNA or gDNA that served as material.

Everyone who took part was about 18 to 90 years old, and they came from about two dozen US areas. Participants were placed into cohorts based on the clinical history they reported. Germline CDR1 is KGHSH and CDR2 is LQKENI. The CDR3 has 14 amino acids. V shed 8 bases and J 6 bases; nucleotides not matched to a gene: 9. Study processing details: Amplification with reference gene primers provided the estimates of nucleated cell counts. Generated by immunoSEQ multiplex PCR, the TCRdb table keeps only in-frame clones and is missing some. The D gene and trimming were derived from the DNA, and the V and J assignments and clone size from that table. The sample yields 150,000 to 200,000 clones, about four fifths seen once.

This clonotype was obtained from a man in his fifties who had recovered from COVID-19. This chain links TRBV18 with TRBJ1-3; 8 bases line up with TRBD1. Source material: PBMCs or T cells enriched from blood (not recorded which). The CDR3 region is CASAVGTGVNTIYF. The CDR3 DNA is TGTGCCAGCGCAGTCGGGACAGGTGTAAACACCATATATTTT.